The rows below give T cell receptor beta chains drawn from one sample of a study of control samples from healthy donors and cancer patients. Assay: immunoSEQ multiplex PCR; the TCRdb copy retains only in-frame clones and omits some. The sample lists 40,000 to 55,000 clones, roughly 93% occurring once. Material: PBMCs. The receptors originated from a woman in her forties or fifties with head and neck cancer. Both conserved end residues are part of each CDR3. A D gene is named only where the DNA matches it firmly. Some rows mark clone size as missing; the rest say once, few, many or name a class of expanded clone.

>NA|NA|TRBJ2-2|TRBV27
CASSSLALNTGELFF
TGTGCCAGCAGTTCCTTGGCCCTGAACACCGGGGAGCTGTTTTTT
>NA|NA|TRBJ1-5|TRBV30
CAWARDSNQPQHF
TGTGCCTGGGCCAGGGATAGCAATCAGCCCCAGCATTTT
>NA|TRBD1|TRBJ1-6|TRBV7-6
CASSKGQGATYNSPLHF
TGTGCCAGCAGCAAGGGACAGGGGGCGACCTATAATTCACCCCTCCACTTT
>NA|NA|TRBJ1-1|TRBV12-3/TRBV12-4
CASISGLKAFF
TGTGCCAGCATTTCGGGACTTAAAGCTTTCTTT
>NA|TRBD1|TRBJ1-2|TRBV6-5
CASSPGQGNYGYTF
TGTGCCAGCAGTCCGGGACAGGGGAACTATGGCTACACCTTC
>NA|TRBD1|TRBJ2-7|TRBV28
CASSLSGTGLYEQYF
TGTGCCAGCAGTTTGTCCGGGACAGGGTTATACGAGCAGTACTTC
>NA|NA|TRBJ2-1|TRBV19
CASSIGGNPLSYNEQFF
TGTGCCAGTAGTATAGGAGGGAACCCTTTGTCCTACAATGAGCAGTTCTTC
>NA|NA|TRBJ2-1|TRBV9
CASSVEAASSYNEQFF
TGTGCCAGCAGCGTAGAAGCGGCGAGCTCCTACAATGAGCAGTTCTTC
>NA|NA|TRBJ2-1|TRBV7-3
CASSLLVGGRNEQFF
TGTGCCAGCAGCTTACTTGTGGGAGGAAGGAATGAGCAGTTCTTC
>once|TRBD1|TRBJ1-1|TRBV5-5
CASSLGARRTGETFF
TGTGCCAGCAGCTTGGGGGCTCGGCGGACAGGCGAAACTTTCTTT
>NA|TRBD2|TRBJ2-5|TRBV7-2
CASSIRLAVETQYF
TGTGCCAGCAGCATCAGGCTAGCGGTGGAGACCCAGTACTTC
>NA|NA|TRBJ2-5|TRBV5-4
CASSSGGALQETQYF
TGTGCCAGCAGCTCAGGGGGGGCGCTCCAAGAGACCCAGTACTTC
>NA|TRBD1|TRBJ1-1|TRBV2
CASSPQGGRYTEAFF
TGTGCCAGCAGTCCCCAGGGGGGCCGTTACACTGAAGCTTTCTTT
>NA|NA|TRBJ1-1|TRBV7-2
CASSEEGRKGFPEAFF
TGTGCCAGCAGCGAAGAGGGGCGGAAAGGGTTTCCTGAAGCTTTCTTT
>NA|TRBD2|TRBJ2-7|TRBV27
CASSRTSTFEQYF
TGTGCCAGCAGTAGGACTAGCACCTTCGAGCAGTACTTC
>NA|NA|TRBJ1-1|TRBV5-1
CASSFNGDTTEAFF
TGCGCCAGCAGCTTTAACGGGGATACCACTGAAGCTTTCTTT
>NA|NA|TRBJ2-2|TRBV2
CASSRDSQSTGELFF
TGTGCCAGCAGTAGGGACTCGCAGAGCACCGGGGAGCTGTTTTTT
>NA|NA|TRBJ2-7|TRBV30
CAWREGGYEQYF
TGTGCCTGGAGGGAGGGGGGCTACGAGCAGTACTTC
>NA|NA|TRBJ1-6|TRBV5-5
CASSTLGNNNSPLHF
TGTGCCAGCAGCACCCTGGGAAATAATAATTCACCCCTCCACTTT
>NA|TRBD1|TRBJ2-2|TRBV5-4
CASSIPGTGGLGELFF
TGTGCCAGCAGCATTCCCGGGACAGGGGGGCTCGGGGAGCTGTTTTTT
>once|NA|TRBJ2-7|TRBV4-3
CASSQGGRAPPYEQYF
TGCGCCAGCAGCCAAGGCGGCAGGGCCCCCCCCTACGAGCAGTACTTC
>NA|NA|TRBJ2-2|TRBV28
CASSPQVGPTGELFF
TGTGCCAGCAGTCCACAGGTTGGACCCACCGGGGAGCTGTTTTTT
>NA|NA|TRBJ1-5|TRBV19
CASSIGQGGGQPQHF
TGTGCCAGTAGTATAGGGCAGGGAGGCGGTCAGCCCCAGCATTTT
>NA|NA|TRBJ2-5|TRBV6-5
CASSYGTQETQYF
TGTGCCAGCAGTTACGGGACCCAAGAGACCCAGTACTTC
>once|NA|TRBJ1-4|TRBV7-2
CASSPDLEKLFF
TGTGCCAGCAGCCCCGACTTGGAAAAACTGTTTTTT
>NA|TRBD1|TRBJ2-3|TRBV18
CASSPGTGEVGTQYF
TGTGCCAGCTCACCCGGGACAGGGGAGGTTGGTACGCAGTATTTT
>NA|TRBD2|TRBJ2-7|TRBV7-6
CASSGRLAGGMDEQYF
TGTGCCAGCAGCGGAAGACTAGCGGGAGGGATGGACGAGCAGTACTTC
>NA|TRBD1|TRBJ2-7|TRBV3-1/TRBV3-2
CASSRMTGGSYEQYF
TGTGCCAGCAGCCGGATGACAGGGGGCTCTTACGAGCAGTACTTC
>NA|TRBD2|TRBJ2-3|TRBV29-1
CSVSGTRKRGGTDTQYF
TGCAGCGTTTCCGGGACACGAAAGCGGGGGGGCACAGATACGCAGTATTTT
>NA|NA|TRBJ1-1|TRBV2
CASRVQVVGVEAFF
TGTGCCAGCAGGGTACAGGTTGTGGGGGTGGAAGCTTTCTTT
>NA|NA|TRBJ2-7|TRBV28
CASSFPGTYEQYF
TGTGCCAGCAGTTTCCCCGGGACCTACGAGCAGTACTTC
>NA|NA|TRBJ2-2|TRBV3-1/TRBV3-2
CASNPNEGVSGELFF
TGTGCCAGCAACCCTAATGAGGGAGTATCTGGGGAGCTGTTTTTT
>NA|NA|TRBJ2-3|TRBV15
CATSRGAGDTQYF
TGTGCCACCAGCAGGGGGGCAGGAGATACGCAGTATTTT
>once|NA|TRBJ1-1|TRBV6-5
CASSYGQGTEAFF
TGTGCCAGCAGTTACGGCCAGGGCACTGAAGCTTTCTTT
>NA|TRBD2|TRBJ2-1|TRBV7-6
CASSKGTTSYNEQFF
TGTGCCAGCAGCAAAGGGACTACCTCCTACAATGAGCAGTTCTTC
>NA|NA|TRBJ2-3|TRBV15
CATSRRLGPGTDTQYF
TGTGCCACCAGCAGAAGACTGGGACCTGGCACAGATACGCAGTATTTT
>NA|NA|TRBJ2-3|TRBV27
CASSWGSTDTQYF
TGTGCCAGCAGTTGGGGAAGCACAGATACGCAGTATTTT
>NA|NA|TRBJ2-7|TRBV7-2
CASSFEPAAPYEQYF
TGTGCCAGCAGCTTCGAGCCAGCGGCCCCCTACGAGCAGTACTTC
>NA|NA|TRBJ1-4|TRBV30
CAWSGQGSNEKLFF
TGTGCCTGGAGTGGGCAGGGTTCTAATGAAAAACTGTTTTTT
>once|NA|TRBJ2-5|TRBV18
CASGRGETQYF
TGTGCCAGCGGACGCGGAGAGACCCAGTACTTC
>NA|TRBD2|TRBJ2-1|TRBV4-3
CASSLERGSYNEQFF
TGCGCCAGCAGCCTAGAGCGGGGCTCCTACAATGAGCAGTTCTTC
>NA|NA|TRBJ1-3|TRBV5-6
CASSLLQGTGNTIYF
TGTGCCAGCAGCTTGCTACAGGGTACCGGAAACACCATATATTTT
>NA|TRBD1|TRBJ2-4|TRBV28
CASNLQGVNIQYF
TGTGCCAGCAACTTACAGGGGGTCAACATTCAGTACTTC
>NA|NA|TRBJ1-5|TRBV28
CASTLAGDWNQPQHF
TGTGCCAGCACCCTCGCAGGGGATTGGAATCAGCCCCAGCATTTT
>once|NA|TRBJ1-2|TRBV9
CASSVDGNYGYTF
TGTGCCAGCAGCGTGGACGGAAACTATGGCTACACCTTC
>NA|TRBD1|TRBJ2-7|TRBV28
CASFFRVGTDPYEQYF
TGTGCCAGCTTTTTTAGGGTCGGGACAGACCCCTACGAGCAGTACTTC
>NA|NA|TRBJ1-4|TRBV3-1/TRBV3-2
CASSQDWGETEKLFF
TGTGCCAGCAGCCAAGATTGGGGGGAGACTGAAAAACTGTTTTTT
>NA|TRBD2|TRBJ2-7|TRBV5-6
CASSSAGGSEQYF
TGTGCCAGCAGCTCGGCCGGGGGGAGCGAGCAGTACTTC
>NA|NA|TRBJ1-5|TRBV19
CASSPTESQPQHF
TGTGCCAGTAGTCCGACGGAGAGTCAGCCCCAGCATTTT
>NA|NA|TRBJ1-5|TRBV7-8
CASSQTGNQPQHF
TGTGCCAGCAGTCAAACAGGGAATCAGCCCCAGCATTTT
>few|TRBD2|TRBJ2-1|TRBV11-2
CASRISGAGKQFF
TGTGCCAGCAGGATTAGCGGGGCCGGAAAGCAGTTCTTC